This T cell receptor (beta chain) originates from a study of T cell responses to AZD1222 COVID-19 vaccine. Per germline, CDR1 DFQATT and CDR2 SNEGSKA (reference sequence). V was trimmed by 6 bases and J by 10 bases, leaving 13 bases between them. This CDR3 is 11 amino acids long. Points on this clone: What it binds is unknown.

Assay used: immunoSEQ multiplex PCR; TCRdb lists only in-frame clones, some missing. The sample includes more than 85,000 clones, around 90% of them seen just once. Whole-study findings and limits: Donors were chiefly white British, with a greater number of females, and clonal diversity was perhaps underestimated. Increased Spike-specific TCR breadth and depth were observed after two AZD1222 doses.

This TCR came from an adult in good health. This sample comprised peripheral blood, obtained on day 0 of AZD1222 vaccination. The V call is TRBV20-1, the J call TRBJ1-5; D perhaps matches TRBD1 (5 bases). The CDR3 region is CSAELDSPQHF. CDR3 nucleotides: TGCAGTGCCGAACTCGACAGCCCCCAGCATTTT.